Included here is one TCR beta chain sequence, with context. CDR1 is SGHKS, CDR2 YYEKEE, per germline (reference sequence). The V gene lost 0 bases and the J gene lost 1 base, with 11 bases spanning the gap. The CDR3 covers 15 residues. The data derive from a study of CD8+CD57+ T cells in acquired aplastic anemia. Profiling that covered TCR beta VDJ and CDR3 relied on genomic DNA as its template. MiXCR, applied by TCRdb to the reads, yields one record per CDR3 protein. The profile shows a few hundred thousand distinct CDR3 sequences, approximately 79% of them singletons. Only patients with CD8+CD57+ cell expansion on flow cytometry were chosen for sequencing.

The V call is TRBV5-5, the J call TRBJ2-7; the D gene is possibly TRBD2 (5 bases). The receptor was derived from a human donor with aplastic anemia. The sequenced sample was sorted CD4+, CD8+, or CD8+CD57+ T cells (not recorded which) from PBMCs. Here the CDR3 reads CASSLEREPSYEQYF. CDR3 sequence (DNA): TGTGCCAGCAGCTTGGAGAGGGAGCCTTCCTACGAGCAGTACTTC.